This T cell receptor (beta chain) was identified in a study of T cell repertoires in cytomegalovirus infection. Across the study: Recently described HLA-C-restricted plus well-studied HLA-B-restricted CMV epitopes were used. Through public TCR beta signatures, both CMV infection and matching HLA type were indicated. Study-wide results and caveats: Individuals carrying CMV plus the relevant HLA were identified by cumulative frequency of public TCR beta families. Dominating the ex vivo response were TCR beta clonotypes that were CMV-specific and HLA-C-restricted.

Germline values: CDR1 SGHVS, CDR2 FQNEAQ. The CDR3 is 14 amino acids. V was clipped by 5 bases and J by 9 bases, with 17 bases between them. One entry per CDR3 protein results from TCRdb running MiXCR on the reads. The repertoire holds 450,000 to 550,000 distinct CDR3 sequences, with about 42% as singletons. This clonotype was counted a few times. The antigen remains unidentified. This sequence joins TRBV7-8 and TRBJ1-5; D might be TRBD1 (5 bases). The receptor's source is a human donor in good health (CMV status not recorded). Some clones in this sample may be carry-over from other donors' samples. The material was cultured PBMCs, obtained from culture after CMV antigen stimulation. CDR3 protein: CASSPRVSRRPQHF. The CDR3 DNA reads TGTGCCAGCAGCCCCAGGGTGTCTCGGCGGCCCCAGCATTTT.